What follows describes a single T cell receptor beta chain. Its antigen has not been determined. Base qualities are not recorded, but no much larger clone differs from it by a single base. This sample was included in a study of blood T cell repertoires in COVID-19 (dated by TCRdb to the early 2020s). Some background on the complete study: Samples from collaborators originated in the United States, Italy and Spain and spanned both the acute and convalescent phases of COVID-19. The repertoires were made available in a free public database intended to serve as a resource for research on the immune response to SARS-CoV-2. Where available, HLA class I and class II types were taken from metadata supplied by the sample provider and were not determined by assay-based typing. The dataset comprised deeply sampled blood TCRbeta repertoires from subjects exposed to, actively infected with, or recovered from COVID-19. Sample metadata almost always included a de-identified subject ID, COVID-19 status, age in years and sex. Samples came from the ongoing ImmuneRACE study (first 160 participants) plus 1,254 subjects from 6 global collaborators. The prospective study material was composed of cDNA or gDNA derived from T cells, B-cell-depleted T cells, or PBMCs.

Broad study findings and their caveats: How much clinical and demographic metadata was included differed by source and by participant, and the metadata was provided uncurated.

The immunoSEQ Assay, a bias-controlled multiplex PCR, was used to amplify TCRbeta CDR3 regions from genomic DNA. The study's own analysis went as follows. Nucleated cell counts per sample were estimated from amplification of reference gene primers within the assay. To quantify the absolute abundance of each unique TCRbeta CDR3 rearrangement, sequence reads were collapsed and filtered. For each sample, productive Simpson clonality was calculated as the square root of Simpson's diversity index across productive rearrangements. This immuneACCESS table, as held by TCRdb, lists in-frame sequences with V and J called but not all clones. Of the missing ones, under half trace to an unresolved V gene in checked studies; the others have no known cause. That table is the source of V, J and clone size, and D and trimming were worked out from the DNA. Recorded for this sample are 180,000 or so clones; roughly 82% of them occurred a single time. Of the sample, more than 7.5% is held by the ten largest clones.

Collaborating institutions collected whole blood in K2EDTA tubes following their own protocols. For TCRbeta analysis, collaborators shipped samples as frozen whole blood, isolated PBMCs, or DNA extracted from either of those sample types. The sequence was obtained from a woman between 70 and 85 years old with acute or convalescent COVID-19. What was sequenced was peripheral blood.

The nucleotide sequence reads as follows: TGTGCCAGCAGTTACTGGGGCAGGGGGGATGGTCAGCCCCAGCATTTT. This sequence encodes CASSYWGRGDGQPQHF. The V gene is TRBV6-2 or TRBV6-3 and the J gene is TRBJ1-5; TRBD1 matches 7 bases in the middle. From the germline V gene, CDR1 is MNHEY and CDR2 is SVGEGT. Trimming removed 1 base from V and 6 bases from J; the gene matches leave 9 bases unexplained. There are 16 amino acids in the CDR3, from cysteine to phenylalanine inclusive. The entry retains the CDR3 DNA only, 48 bases that are in frame from base 1.